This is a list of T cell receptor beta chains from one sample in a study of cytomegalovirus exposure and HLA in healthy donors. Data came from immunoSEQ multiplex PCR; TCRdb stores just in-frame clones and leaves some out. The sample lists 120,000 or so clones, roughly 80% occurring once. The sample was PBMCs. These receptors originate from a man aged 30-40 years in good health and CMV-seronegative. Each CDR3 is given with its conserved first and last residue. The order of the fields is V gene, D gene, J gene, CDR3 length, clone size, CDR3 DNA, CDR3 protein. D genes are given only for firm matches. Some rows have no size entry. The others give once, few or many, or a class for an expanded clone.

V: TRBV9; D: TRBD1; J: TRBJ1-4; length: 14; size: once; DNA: TGTGCCAGCAGCGTGGGACAGGGGAATGAAAAACTGTTTTTT; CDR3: CASSVGQGNEKLFF
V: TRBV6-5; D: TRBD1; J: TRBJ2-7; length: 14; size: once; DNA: TGTGCCAGCAGTTACGGTGGACAGGGTTACGAGCAGTACTTC; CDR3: CASSYGGQGYEQYF
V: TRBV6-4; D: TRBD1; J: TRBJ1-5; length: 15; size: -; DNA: TGTGCCAGCAGTGCGGACAGGGGCCGCAATCAGCCCCAGCATTTT; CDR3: CASSADRGRNQPQHF
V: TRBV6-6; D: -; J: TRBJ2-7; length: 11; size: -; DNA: TGTGCCAGCAGCCAAACGGGAGAGCAGTACTTC; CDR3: CASSQTGEQYF
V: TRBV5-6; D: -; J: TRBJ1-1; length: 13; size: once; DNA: TGTGCCAGCAGCTTACTAAGACCCACTGAAGCTTTCTTT; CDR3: CASSLLRPTEAFF
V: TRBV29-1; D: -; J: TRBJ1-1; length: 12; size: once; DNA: TGCAGCGTTGACAGGTGGAACACTGAAGCTTTCTTT; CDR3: CSVDRWNTEAFF
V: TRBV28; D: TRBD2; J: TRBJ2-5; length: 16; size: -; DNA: TGTGCCAGCAGTTTTGTTAGCGGGGGGCCCAAAGAGACCCAGTACTTC; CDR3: CASSFVSGGPKETQYF
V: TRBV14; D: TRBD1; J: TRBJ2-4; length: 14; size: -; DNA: TGTGCCAGCAGCCAAGGGACAGGGGGAAACAGTCAGTACTTC; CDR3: CASSQGTGGNSQYF
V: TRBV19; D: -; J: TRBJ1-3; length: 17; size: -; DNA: TGTGCCAGTACCTCCCTCGACAGACAATACTCTGGAAACACCATATATTTT; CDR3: CASTSLDRQYSGNTIYF
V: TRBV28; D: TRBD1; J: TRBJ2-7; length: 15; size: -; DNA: TGTGCCAGCAGTCTTGCCAGGGGGCGCAGGAACGAGCAGTACTTC; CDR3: CASSLARGRRNEQYF
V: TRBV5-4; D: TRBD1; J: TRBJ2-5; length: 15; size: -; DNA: TGTGCCAGCAGCCCGGCACAGGGGGAACAAGAGACCCAGTACTTC; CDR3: CASSPAQGEQETQYF
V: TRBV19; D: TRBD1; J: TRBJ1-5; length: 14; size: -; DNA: TGTGCCAGTACCTACAGGGGCTCTAATCAGCCCCAGCATTTT; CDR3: CASTYRGSNQPQHF
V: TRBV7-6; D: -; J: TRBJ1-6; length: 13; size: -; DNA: TGTGCCAGCAGCTTAGGCGGTGTGTCACCCCTCCACTTT; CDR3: CASSLGGVSPLHF
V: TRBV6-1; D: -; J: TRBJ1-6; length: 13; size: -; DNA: TGTGCCAGCAGTGAAGGGGGCAATTCACCCCTCCACTTT; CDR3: CASSEGGNSPLHF
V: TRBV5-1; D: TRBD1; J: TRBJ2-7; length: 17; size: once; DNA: TGCGCCAGCAGCCCCCTTCCTATACAGGGGGCGGGCTACGAGCAGTACTTC; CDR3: CASSPLPIQGAGYEQYF
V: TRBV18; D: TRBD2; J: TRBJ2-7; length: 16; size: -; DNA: TGTGCCAGCTCACCCATCGCACTAGCGGGGGGCTACGAGCAGTACTTC; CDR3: CASSPIALAGGYEQYF
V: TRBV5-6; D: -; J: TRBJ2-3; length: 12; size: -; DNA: TGTGCCAGCAGCTTAGCCACAGGGTGTCAGTATTTT; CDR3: CASSLATGCQYF
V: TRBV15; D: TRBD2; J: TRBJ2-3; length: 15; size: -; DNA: TGTGCCACCAGCAGCCGGGACTACCACACAGATACGCAGTATTTT; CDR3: CATSSRDYHTDTQYF
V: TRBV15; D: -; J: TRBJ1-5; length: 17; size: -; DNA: TGTGCCACCAGCAGAGATGAGGGAAGACGGAGCAATCAGCCCCAGCATTTT; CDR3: CATSRDEGRRSNQPQHF
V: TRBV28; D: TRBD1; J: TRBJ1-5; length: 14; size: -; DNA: TGTGCCAGCAGTGCCCCAGGGGGGCGTCAGCCCCAGCATTTT; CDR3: CASSAPGGRQPQHF
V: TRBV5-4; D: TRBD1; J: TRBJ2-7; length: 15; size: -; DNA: TGTGCCAGCAGAAATGGACAGGGAAGCTCCTACGAGCAGTACTTC; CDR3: CASRNGQGSSYEQYF
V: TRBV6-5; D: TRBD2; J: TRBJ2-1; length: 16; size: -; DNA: TGTGCCAGCAGTTACACTGGACTAGCGGGGGGCAATGAGCAGTTCTTC; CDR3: CASSYTGLAGGNEQFF
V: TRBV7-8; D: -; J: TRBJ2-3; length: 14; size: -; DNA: TGTGCCAGCAGCTTAGGCCGGAGGGTAGATACGCAGTATTTT; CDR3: CASSLGRRVDTQYF
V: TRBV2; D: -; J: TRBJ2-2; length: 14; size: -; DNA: TGTGCCAGCAAAGAGACAACGAACACCGGGGAGCTGTTTTTT; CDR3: CASKETTNTGELFF
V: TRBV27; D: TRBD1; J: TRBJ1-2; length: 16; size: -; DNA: TGTGCCAGCAGTGTAGGACAGGTGGGGGCTAACTATGGCTACACCTTC; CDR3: CASSVGQVGANYGYTF
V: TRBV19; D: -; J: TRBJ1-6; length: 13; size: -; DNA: TGTGCCAGTAGGAGAGCTGTCGATTCACCCCTCCACTTT; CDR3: CASRRAVDSPLHF
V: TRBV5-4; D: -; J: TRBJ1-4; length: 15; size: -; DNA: TGTGCCAGCAGCATAAAACAGGGTTTAAATGAAAAACTGTTTTTT; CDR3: CASSIKQGLNEKLFF
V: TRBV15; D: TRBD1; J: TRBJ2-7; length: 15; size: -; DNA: TGTGCCACCAGCACAGGGGACAGAACATCCTACGAGCAGTACTTC; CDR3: CATSTGDRTSYEQYF
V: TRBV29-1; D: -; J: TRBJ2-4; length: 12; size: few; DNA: TGCAGCGTTGAGGGGGGGCGAAACATTCAGTACTTC; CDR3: CSVEGGRNIQYF
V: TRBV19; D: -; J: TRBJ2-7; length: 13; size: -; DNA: TGTGCCAGTGGACTATTCCTAGAGGGCGAGCAGTACTTC; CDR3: CASGLFLEGEQYF
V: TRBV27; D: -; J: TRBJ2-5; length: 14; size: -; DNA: TGTGCCAGCAGTAGACTCAGTAGGCAAGAGACCCAGTACTTC; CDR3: CASSRLSRQETQYF
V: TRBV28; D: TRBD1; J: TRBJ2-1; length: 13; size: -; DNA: TGTGCCAGCACCCCGGGACAGGGGAATGAGCAGTTCTTC; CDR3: CASTPGQGNEQFF
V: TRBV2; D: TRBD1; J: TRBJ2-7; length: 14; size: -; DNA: TGTGCCAGCAGTGCCGGACAGGGGCCCTACGAGCAGTACTTC; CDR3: CASSAGQGPYEQYF
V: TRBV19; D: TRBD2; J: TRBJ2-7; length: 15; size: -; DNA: TGTGCCAGTACTGATCGGGGGGGCGGGATGGACGAGCAGTACTTC; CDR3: CASTDRGGGMDEQYF
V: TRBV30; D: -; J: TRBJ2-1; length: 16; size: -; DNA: TGTGCCTGGAGTGTATTATTTGGCAGCTCCTACAATGAGCAGTTCTTC; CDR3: CAWSVLFGSSYNEQFF
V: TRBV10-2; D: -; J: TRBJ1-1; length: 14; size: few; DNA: TGCGCCAGCAGTGAGTCATGGGCTTACACTGAAGCTTTCTTT; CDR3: CASSESWAYTEAFF
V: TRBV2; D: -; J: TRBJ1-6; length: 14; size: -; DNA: TGTGCCAGCAGTGAGTCAGGGGATAATTCACCCCTCCACTTT; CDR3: CASSESGDNSPLHF
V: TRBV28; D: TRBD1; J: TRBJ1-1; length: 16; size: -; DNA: TGTGCCAGCAGTTTGGGGTACAGGGGGCAGAGCACTGAAGCTTTCTTT; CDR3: CASSLGYRGQSTEAFF
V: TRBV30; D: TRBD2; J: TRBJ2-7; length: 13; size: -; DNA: TGTGCTTGGGGGAGGGGACGTTCCTACGAGCAGTACTTC; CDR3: CAWGRGRSYEQYF
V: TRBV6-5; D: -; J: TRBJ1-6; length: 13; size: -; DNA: TGTGCCAGCAGTAACACGGGGGTTGGACCCCTCCACTTT; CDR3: CASSNTGVGPLHF
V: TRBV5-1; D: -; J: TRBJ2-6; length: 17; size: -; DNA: TGCGCCAGCAGCTCGGACAGTAGCTACTCTGGGGCCAACGTCCTGACTTTC; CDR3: CASSSDSSYSGANVLTF
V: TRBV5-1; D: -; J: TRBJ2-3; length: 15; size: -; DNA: TGCGCCAGCAGCCCAATATCGACAAGCACAGATACGCAGTATTTT; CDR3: CASSPISTSTDTQYF
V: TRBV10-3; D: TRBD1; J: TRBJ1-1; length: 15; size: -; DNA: TGTGCCATCAGTGAGTCGTGGGACAGGCGGGCTGAAGCTTTCTTT; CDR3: CAISESWDRRAEAFF
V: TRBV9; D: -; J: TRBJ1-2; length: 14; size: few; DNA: TGTGCCGGCAGCGTGGGCAGATGGAACTATGGCTACACCTTC; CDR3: CAGSVGRWNYGYTF
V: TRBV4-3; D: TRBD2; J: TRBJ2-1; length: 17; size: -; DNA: TGCGCCAGCAGCCAAGATGCGGGAGAGGGAAACCTGAATGAGCAGTTCTTC; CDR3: CASSQDAGEGNLNEQFF
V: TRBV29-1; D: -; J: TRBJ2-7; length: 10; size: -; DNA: TGCAGCGTTGGAGGGAACGAGCAGTACTTC; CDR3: CSVGGNEQYF
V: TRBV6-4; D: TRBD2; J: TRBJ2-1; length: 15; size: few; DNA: TGTGCCAGCAGTGAACTAGCGGGCTCCTACAATGAGCAGTTCTTC; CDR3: CASSELAGSYNEQFF
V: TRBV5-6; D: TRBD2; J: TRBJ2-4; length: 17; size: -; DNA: TGTGCCAGCAGTAAACTAGGGACTAGCGCGGGCAAAAACATTCAGTACTTC; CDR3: CASSKLGTSAGKNIQYF
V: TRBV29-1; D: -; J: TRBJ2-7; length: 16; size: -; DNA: TGCAGCGTTGAAAGTCATTCGGGGGTCGCCTCCTACGAGCAGTACTTC; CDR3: CSVESHSGVASYEQYF
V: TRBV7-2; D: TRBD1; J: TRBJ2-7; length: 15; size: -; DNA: TGTGCCAGCAGCTTAGTTACAGGGGGTGCCTACGAGCAGTACTTC; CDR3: CASSLVTGGAYEQYF
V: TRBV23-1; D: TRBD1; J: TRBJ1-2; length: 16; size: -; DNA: TGCGCCAGCAACTATAGGGCAGGGGGCTGGGGCTATGGCTACACCTTC; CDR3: CASNYRAGGWGYGYTF
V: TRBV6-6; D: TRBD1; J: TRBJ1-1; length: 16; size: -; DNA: TGTGCCAGCAGGCTAGGGACAGGGGACATGAACACTGAAGCTTTCTTT; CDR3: CASRLGTGDMNTEAFF
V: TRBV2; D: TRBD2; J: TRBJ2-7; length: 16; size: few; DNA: TGTGCCAGCAGTGAACAGGGGACTAGCGGGGGGGCCCAGCAGTACTTC; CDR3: CASSEQGTSGGAQQYF
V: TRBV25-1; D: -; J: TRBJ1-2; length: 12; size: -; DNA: TGTGCCAGCGGATCCGGGACAAGAGGCTACACCTTC; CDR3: CASGSGTRGYTF
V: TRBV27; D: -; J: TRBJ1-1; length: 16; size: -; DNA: TGTGCCAGCGCGACACCTGAGGGGGGGCCGAACACTGAAGCTTTCTTT; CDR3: CASATPEGGPNTEAFF
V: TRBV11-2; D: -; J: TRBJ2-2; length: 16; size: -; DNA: TGTGCCAGCAGCTCTAAGACGGAGGGGAACACCGGGGAGCTGTTTTTT; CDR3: CASSSKTEGNTGELFF
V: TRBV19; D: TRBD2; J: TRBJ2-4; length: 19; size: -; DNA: TGTGCCAGTAGTATAGCGGGAGTAGCGGGGCAGGTAGCCAAAAACATTCAGTACTTC; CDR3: CASSIAGVAGQVAKNIQYF